The 9 T cell receptor beta chains given below trace back to one sample, sequenced in a study of PD-1 blockade in mismatch repair-deficient tumors. Measured with immunoSEQ multiplex PCR; TCRdb has only the in-frame clones, and not every one. The table includes approximately 38,000 clones, around 75% detected once. The sample here was peripheral blood, taken 4 weeks after starting pembrolizumab. These receptors were taken from an adult with mismatch repair-deficient cancer.

The chain joins TRBV7-3 to TRBJ2-3; TRBD1 might be the D (5 bases). Germline values: CDR1 SGHTA, CDR2 FQGTGA. The CDR3 is 15 amino acids. The V end was cut by 1 base, the J end by 1 base, with 9 bases between. CDR3 bases: TGTGCCAGCAGCTTAATTGGGGCCGGCACAGATACGCAGTATTTT. It is translated as CASSLIGAGTDTQYF.

The rearrangement uses TRBV4-1 and TRBJ2-2, with 14 bases lining up with TRBD2. The CDR3 is made up of 18 amino acids. Germline loops: CDR1 MGHRA, CDR2 YSYEKL. V was clipped by 5 bases and J by 3 bases; unmatched bases: 8. The CDR3 nucleotides read TGCGCCAGCAGCTACCGACTAGCGGGGGGGGACTACACCGGGGAGCTGTTTTTT. Encoded protein: CASSYRLAGGDYTGELFF.

This chain links TRBV6-5 with TRBJ2-1; D remains unclear. Trimming took off 5 bases at V and 9 bases at J, with 14 bases between the two ends. The CDR3 is made up of 13 amino acids. Per germline, CDR1 MNHEY and CDR2 SVGAGI. The CDR3 spells CASSGSELAEQFF. Here the CDR3 DNA reads TGTGCCAGCAGTGGCTCTGAGCTGGCTGAGCAGTTCTTC.

V is TRBV19 and J is TRBJ1-5, with D tentatively TRBD1 (5 bases). The CDR3 loop spans 16 amino acids. Germline V gives CDR1 LNHDA, CDR2 SQIVND (reference sequence). V lost 4 bases to trimming and J lost 0 bases, with 13 bases between them. The CDR3 nucleotides are TGTGCCAGTAGTAGTCAGGGTTGGTATAGCAATCAGCCCCAGCATTTT. Encoded protein: CASSSQGWYSNQPQHF. The entire variable domain, with the rest obtained from reference TRBV19 and TRBJ1-5, is as follows: DGGITQSPKYLFRKEGQNVTLSCEQNLNHDAMYWYRQDPGQGLRLIYYSQIVNDFQKGDIAEGYSVSREKKESFPLTVTSAQKNPTAFYLCASSSQGWYSNQPQHFGDGTRLSIL.

CDR3 amino acids: CSGYEDPEAFF. CDR3 nucleotide sequence: TGCAGCGGCTACGAAGACCCTGAAGCTTTCTTT. The chain joins TRBV29-1 to TRBJ1-1; D is ambiguous. V lost 7 bases and J lost 6, with 12 bases in between. The CDR3 contains 11 residues. Germline V gene data show CDR1 as SQVTM and CDR2 as ANQGSEA.

The rearrangement joins TRBV7-6 to TRBJ2-7; 7 bases map to TRBD1. V lost 1 base to trimming and J lost 4 bases; unmatched junction nucleotides: 16. This CDR3 spans 18 amino acids. Germline V gives CDR1 SGHVS, CDR2 FNYEAQ. CDR3 residues: CASSLEQAMVAGGYEQYF. CDR3 sequence (DNA): TGTGCCAGCAGCTTAGAGCAGGCCATGGTGGCAGGGGGTTACGAGCAGTACTTC.

This clone came up a few times. The rearrangement uses TRBV7-2 and TRBJ2-3; D gene uncertain. This CDR3 is built from 12 residues. Trimming removed 2 bases from V and 4 bases from J, with 4 bases in between. CDR1 is SGHTA and CDR2 is FQGNSA in the germline V gene. CDR3 sequence: CASSLWADTQYF. In nucleotides, the CDR3 is TGTGCCAGCAGCTTATGGGCAGATACGCAGTATTTT. The full variable domain, in which reference TRBV7-2 and TRBJ2-3 provide the parts outside the CDR3, is GAGVSQSPSNKVTEKGKDVELRCDPISGHTALYWYRQSLGQGLEFLIYFQGNSAPDKSGLPSDRFSAERTGGSVSTLTIQRTQQEDSAVYLCASSLWADTQYFGPGTRLTVL.

This clone has more than one count but fewer than ten. The CDR3: CASSDSSGGDEQYF. In nucleotides, the CDR3 is TGTGCCAGCAGTGATTCTTCAGGCGGAGACGAGCAGTACTTC. The V call is TRBV25-1, the J call TRBJ2-7, with D unresolved. Germline-derived CDR1 and CDR2 are MGHDK and SYGVNS. The length of the CDR3 is 14 residues. Between the trimmed V and J ends, which lost 3 bases and 5 bases, there was a span of 14 bases.

This clone was counted once. The V and J genes are TRBV14 and TRBJ2-1; D possibly matches TRBD1 or TRBD2 (6 bases each). Germline CDR1 is SGHDN and CDR2 is FVKESK. The CDR3 sequence is 20 residues long. The V end was cut by 0 bases, the J end by 8 bases, with 29 bases between. This CDR3 reads CASSQDTHSLIRPRGDEQFF. Here the CDR3 DNA reads TGTGCCAGCAGCCAAGATACCCATAGCCTCATACGCCCTAGGGGGGATGAGCAGTTCTTC.